This TCR beta chain is from a study of PD-1 blockade in mismatch repair-deficient tumors. Clones were sequenced by immunoSEQ multiplex PCR, and TCRdb holds only the in-frame ones, with some missing. The table lists around 10,000 clones, under 95% of them singletons, with approximately 9.7% in the top ten. Study conclusions and caveats: Three of seven peptides expanded clones, giving 140 to 150 unique blood TCRs. Rapid post-treatment expansion, then contraction, generally preceding radiologic response, marked tumor-resident clones.

This sample's time point: approximately 9-day in vitro stimulation with candidate neoantigen peptide 3. Every patient had mismatch repair deficiency by PCR or immunohistochemistry. Concerning this clone: Its matching antigen is unknown.

This material consisted of cells cultured in vitro, taken from a patient treated with pembrolizumab. This TCR was sampled from an adult with mismatch repair-deficient cancer.

This CDR3 is CSADKGGVGGEGYTF. DNA of the CDR3: TGCAGCGCTGACAAGGGAGGTGTAGGGGGAGAGGGCTACACCTTC. The chain has TRBV29-1 and TRBJ1-2, with D possibly matching TRBD1 (6 bases). The CDR3 runs to 15 residues. The germline CDR1 and CDR2 sequences are SQVTM and ANQGSEA. V was cut by 7 bases and J by 8 bases, with 26 bases left in between. Supplemented by reference TRBV29-1 and TRBJ1-2, the full variable domain reads SAVISQKPSRDICQRGTSLTIQCQVDSQVTMMFWYRQQPGQSLTLIATANQGSEATYESGFVIDKFPISRPNLTFSTLTVSNMSPEDSSIYLCSADKGGVGGEGYTFGSGTRLTVV.